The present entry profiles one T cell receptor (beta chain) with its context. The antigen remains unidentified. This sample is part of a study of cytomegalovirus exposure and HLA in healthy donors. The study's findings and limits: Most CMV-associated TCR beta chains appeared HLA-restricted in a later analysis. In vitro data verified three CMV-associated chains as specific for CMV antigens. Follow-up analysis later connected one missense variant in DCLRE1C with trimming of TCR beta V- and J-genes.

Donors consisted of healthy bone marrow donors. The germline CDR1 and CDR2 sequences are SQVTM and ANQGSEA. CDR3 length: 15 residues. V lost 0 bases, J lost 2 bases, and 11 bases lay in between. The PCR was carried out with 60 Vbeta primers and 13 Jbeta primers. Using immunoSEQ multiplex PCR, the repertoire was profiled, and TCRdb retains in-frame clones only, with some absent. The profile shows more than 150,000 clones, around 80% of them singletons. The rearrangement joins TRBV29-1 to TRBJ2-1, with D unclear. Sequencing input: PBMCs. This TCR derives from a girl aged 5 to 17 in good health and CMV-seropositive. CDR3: CSVEDGRGTYNEQFF. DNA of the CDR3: TGCAGCGTTGAAGATGGCCGCGGCACCTACAATGAGCAGTTCTTC.